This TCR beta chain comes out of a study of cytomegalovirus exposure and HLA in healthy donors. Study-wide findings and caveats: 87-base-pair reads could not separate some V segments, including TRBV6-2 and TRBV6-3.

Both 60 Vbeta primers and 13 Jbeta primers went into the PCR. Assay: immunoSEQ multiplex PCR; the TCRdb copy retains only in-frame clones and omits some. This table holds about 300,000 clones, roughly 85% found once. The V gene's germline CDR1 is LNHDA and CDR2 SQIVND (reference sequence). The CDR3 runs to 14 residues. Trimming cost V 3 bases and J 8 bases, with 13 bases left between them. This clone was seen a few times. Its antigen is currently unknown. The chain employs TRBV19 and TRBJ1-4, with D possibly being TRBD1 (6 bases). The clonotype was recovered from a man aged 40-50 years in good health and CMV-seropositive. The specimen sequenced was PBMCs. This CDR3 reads CASSMSRGGEKLFF. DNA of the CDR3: TGTGCCAGTAGTATGTCCAGGGGCGGAGAAAAACTGTTTTTT.